This entry concerns a single TCR beta chain. Its antigen is as yet unknown. The sample belongs to a study of CD8 T cells in ankylosing spondylitis. The authors made TCR beta libraries by quantitative 5'-RACE with molecular barcodes. TCRdb reanalysed the 5' RACE reads using MiXCR and keeps one entry per CDR3 protein. The table records more than 600,000 distinct CDR3 sequences, around a fifth of them present only once. Study outcomes and limitations: Reports say disease-linked clones showed up significantly more in matched ankylosing spondylitis synovial fluid. The authors found the disease-linked clones to be CD8+ and relatively rare in peripheral blood. What appeared characteristic of ankylosing spondylitis blood was a TCR beta motif of several highly homologous variants.

Germline V gene sequence: CDR1 GTSNPN, CDR2 SVGIG (reference sequence). The CDR3 extends over 16 amino acids. The germline V and J ends were trimmed by 5 bases and 8 bases, with 24 bases remaining between them. This receptor was identified in a male donor with ankylosing spondylitis. The sample comprised blood, either unsorted or a sorted T cell fraction (not recorded which). The rearrangement joins TRBV30 to TRBJ2-2; D could derive from TRBD1 or TRBD2 (5 bases each). The CDR3 spells CAWEALPVGTVGELFF. In DNA form, the CDR3 reads TGTGCCTGGGAGGCCCTCCCCGTTGGGACCGTTGGGGAGCTGTTTTTT.